Presented here are 17 T cell receptor beta chains from one specimen sequenced in a study of shared clonotypes between healthy human individuals. Some clones are missing from TCRdb's copy, which holds only in-frame ones; the method was immunoSEQ multiplex PCR. The table records over a million clones, 95% to 99% of them present only once. The sample was naive CD4+ T cells sorted from blood. Described subset: CD45RA+ positively selected. The receptors were sampled from a man in his thirties or forties in good health.

This clone occurred once. The chain links TRBV6-5 to TRBJ2-2, with 11 bases fitting TRBD2. Per the germline V gene, CDR1 is MNHEY and CDR2 is SVGAGI. The CDR3 runs to 15 residues. The V and J ends lost 2 bases and 11 bases, in that order; junction bases with no gene match: 7. The CDR3 DNA reads as TGTGCCAGCAGTTACGGGACTAGCGGTCACTTTGAGCTGTTTTTT. This translates into CASSYGTSGHFELFF.

The rearrangement uses TRBV12-5 and TRBJ2-5; weak D call: TRBD1 (5 bases). This CDR3 contains 11 residues. V was pared by 5 bases and J by 9 bases, with 10 bases between. In germline, CDR1 is LGHNT, CDR2 FRNRAP. CDR3 sequence: CASGVQGSQYF. DNA of the CDR3: TGTGCTAGTGGTGTCCAGGGATCCCAGTACTTC.

This chain uses TRBV2 with TRBJ2-5; 8 nucleotides agree with TRBD1. Trimming took 2 bases from V and 5 from J; bases not matched to a gene: 1. This CDR3 is built from 13 residues. Germline V gene sequence: CDR1 SNHLY, CDR2 FYNNEI. CDR3 in DNA: TGTGCCAGCAGTGAACGGACAGGGGAGACCCAGTACTTC. This translates into CASSERTGETQYF.

V gene TRBV9 combines with J gene TRBJ2-7; 7 nucleotides line up with TRBD1. There are 15 residues in the CDR3. Trimming at V came to 3 bases and at J to 6 bases, leaving 12 bases not matched to a gene. The V gene's germline CDR1 is SGDLS and CDR2 YYNGEE. Here the CDR3 DNA reads TGTGCCAGCAGCGCAAAACAGGGGCGTTTCTCCGAGCAGTACTTC. Its translation is CASSAKQGRFSEQYF. Complete variable domain (other parts from reference TRBV9 and TRBJ2-7): DSGVTQTPKHLITATGQRVTLRCSPRSGDLSVYWYQQSLDQGLQFLIQYYNGEERAKGNILERFSAQQFPDLHSELNLSSLELGDSALYFCASSAKQGRFSEQYFGPGTRLTVT.

This chain connects TRBV27 to TRBJ1-5; 7 bases align to TRBD1. The CDR3 loop spans 18 amino acids. The V gene end was trimmed by 2 bases and the J gene end by 2 bases; junction bases not matched to a gene: 12. The germline gives CDR1 MNHEY, CDR2 SMNVEV (reference sequence). As DNA, the CDR3 is TGTGCCAGCAGTTTAAGGCCCCCCGGGACAGAACGCAATCAGCCCCAGCATTTT. It translates to CASSLRPPGTERNQPQHF.

The chain employs TRBV5-1 and TRBJ1-1; TRBD1 might be the D (5 bases). Trimming took off 0 bases at V and 2 bases at J, with 14 bases between the two ends. CDR3 size: 16 residues. The germline CDR1 and CDR2 sequences are SGHRS and YFSETQ. CDR3 sequence reads: CASSLGPGPQNTEAFF. CDR3 in DNA: TGCGCCAGCAGCTTGGGACCGGGGCCGCAAAACACTGAAGCTTTCTTT.

The rearrangement joins TRBV9 to TRBJ2-1; 7 bases fit TRBD2. This CDR3 contains 18 residues. The V gene end was trimmed by 0 bases and the J gene end by 1 base; junction bases not matched to a gene: 10. CDR1 and CDR2 (germline): SGDLS, YYNGEE. The CDR3 here is CASSVGPLAGVSYNEQFF. The DNA of the CDR3 is TGTGCCAGCAGCGTAGGGCCCCTGGCGGGAGTATCCTACAATGAGCAGTTCTTC.

Concerning this clone itself: This sample includes further DNA sequences coding for the same CDR3. This chain links TRBV20-1 with TRBJ1-1; D is uncertain. The V gene's germline CDR1 is DFQATT and CDR2 SNEGSKA (reference sequence). This CDR3 spans 10 amino acids. V lost 6 bases to trimming and J lost 5 bases, with 7 bases between them. The CDR3 here is CSAIQTEAFF. The CDR3 nucleotides read TGCAGTGCGATCCAGACTGAAGCTTTCTTT.

The CDR3 nucleotides are TGTGCCAGCAGCTCCAACCTCAGGGGGTTGAACACTGAAGCTTTCTTT. Residues: CASSSNLRGLNTEAFF. The rearrangement joins TRBV7-9 to TRBJ1-1; TRBD1 matches 7 bases. Germline loops: CDR1 SEHNR, CDR2 FQNEAQ (reference sequence). Unmatched junction bases numbered 8, after V lost 4 bases and J lost 0 bases. CDR3 length: 16 residues.

Points on this clone: Distinct nucleotide sequences in the sample also encode this CDR3. V is TRBV5-1 and J is TRBJ1-1; unclear D gene. Germline lookup yields CDR1 SGHRS and CDR2 YFSETQ. V lost 2 bases and J 0 bases, leaving 5 bases between the germline ends. The CDR3 covers 13 residues. The CDR3 DNA reads TGCGCCAGCAGCTTACAGATGAACACTGAAGCTTTCTTT. Its translation: CASSLQMNTEAFF.

The chain couples TRBV7-2 to TRBJ2-1; D uncertain. With 5 bases removed from V and 7 bases from J, the gap between germline ends came to 15 bases. The CDR3 length is 14 residues. Germline CDR1 and CDR2: SGHTA and FQGNSA. Written as DNA, the CDR3 is TGTGCCAGCAGCCCACAGCGCCGAGAGAATGAGCAGTTCTTC. This codes for CASSPQRRENEQFF.

This rearrangement joins TRBV7-2 to TRBJ2-1; 13 positions match TRBD2. The junction had 6 bases not matched to a gene; V was cut back by 5 bases and J by 8 bases. CDR1 and CDR2 (germline): SGHTA, FQGNSA. The CDR3 extends over 15 amino acids. CDR3 in amino acids: CASSQGLAGVDEQFF. DNA of the CDR3: TGTGCCAGCAGCCAAGGACTAGCGGGAGTGGATGAGCAGTTCTTC.

This clone has a single count. V and J are TRBV6-5 and TRBJ2-1; D may be TRBD1 or TRBD2 (5 bases each). Germline values: CDR1 MNHEY, CDR2 SVGAGI. The germline V and J ends were trimmed by 0 bases and 8 bases, with 11 bases remaining between them. The CDR3 totals 14 residues. The CDR3: CASSYSPPGHEQFF. The DNA for the CDR3 is TGTGCCAGCAGTTACTCCCCGCCGGGGCATGAGCAGTTCTTC.

This sequence joins TRBV19 and TRBJ1-4; D gene uncertain. The germline V gene has CDR1 LNHDA and CDR2 SQIVND (reference sequence). The CDR3 totals 16 residues. Trimming removed 6 bases from V and 0 bases from J, with 14 bases in between. The CDR3 DNA is TGTGCCAGTAGCCCAAACGCAATGCCAACTAATGAAAAACTGTTTTTT. This sequence encodes CASSPNAMPTNEKLFF.

The V and J genes are TRBV19 and TRBJ1-2, with 7 bases fitting TRBD1. V trimming: 6 bases; J trimming: 6 bases; junction bases outside the gene matches: 10. The CDR3 is 14 residues long. CDR1 and CDR2 (germline): LNHDA, SQIVND (reference sequence). The CDR3 DNA sequence: TGTGCCAGTAGCACCATCTTCAGGGGGAATGGCTACACCTTC. Protein product: CASSTIFRGNGYTF.

The rearrangement uses TRBV5-4 and TRBJ1-2, with D hard to call. The germline V and J ends were trimmed by 4 bases and 7 bases, with 23 bases remaining between them. This CDR3 contains 16 residues. The germline gives CDR1 SGHNT, CDR2 YYREEE (reference sequence). CDR3 protein: CASSATDTRPGSGYTF. In DNA form, the CDR3 reads TGTGCCAGCAGCGCGACCGATACAAGGCCCGGCTCTGGCTACACCTTC.

J is TRBJ2-7 and V is TRBV28; D gene uncertain. Per germline, CDR1 MDHEN and CDR2 SYDVKM. The CDR3 covers 13 residues. With 5 bases removed from V and 4 bases from J, the gap between germline ends came to 12 bases. CDR3 sequence (DNA): TGTGCCAGCAGTCCAAATGTTCGATACGAGCAGTACTTC. Encoded protein: CASSPNVRYEQYF.